This T cell receptor (beta chain) emerged from a study of OX40 agonist ivuxolimab in advanced cancers. Study details: Those enrolled were about 82% male, with a mean age of roughly 60 years and ages from about 20 to 80. Whole-study findings and limits: What antigens the expanded peripheral T cells recognized was never established.

Germline lookup yields CDR1 MNHEY and CDR2 SMNVEV (reference sequence). V lost 5 bases to trimming and J lost 2 bases, with 11 bases between them. CDR3 length: 14 residues. As regards this clone: The target antigen is unknown.

The table came from immunoSEQ multiplex PCR; TCRdb's copy has only in-frame clones and leaves some out. The data contain approximately 94,000 clones, approximately 81% of them singletons. The V and J genes are TRBV27 and TRBJ2-3; maybe TRBD2 (5 bases). The source was CD4+ or CD8+ T cells sorted from blood, collected in a trial of the OX40 agonist ivuxolimab. The origin of this receptor is an adult with an advanced solid tumor such as melanoma, head and neck, liver or kidney cancer. The CDR3 DNA reads TGTGCCAGCAGTGTCGGGGAACCCACAGATACGCAGTATTTT. This encodes CASSVGEPTDTQYF.